This is a list of T cell receptor beta chains from one sample in a study of blood T cells in healthy people across ages. MiXCR, applied by TCRdb to the 5' RACE reads, yields one record per CDR3 protein. The repertoire consists of 800,000 to 950,000 distinct CDR3 sequences, with roughly 50% occurring once and the leading ten covering roughly 13%. Sequenced sample: blood. The receptors originated from a man under 40 in good health. The CDR3 runs from the conserved cysteine through the conserved F or W. D genes are given only for firm matches. The size of a clone is reported for some rows only, either as once, few or many, or as a class for expanded clones.

clone size | J gene | D gene | V gene | CDR3 protein | CDR3 DNA
- | TRBJ2-7 | - | TRBV7-9 | CASSWGSAYEQYF | TGTGCCAGCAGCTGGGGCAGTGCCTACGAGCAGTACTTC
- | TRBJ2-4 | TRBD1 | TRBV12-3/TRBV12-4 | CASSPGQGTTGYF | TGTGCCAGCAGTCCGGGACAGGGAACTACGGGGTACTTC
- | TRBJ2-5 | - | TRBV5-5 | CASVNSGRRQETQYF | TGTGCCAGCGTAAATTCTGGACGGCGACAAGAGACCCAGTACTTC
- | TRBJ1-1 | TRBD1 | TRBV7-2 | CASSFTGGATEAFF | TGTGCCAGCAGCTTTACAGGGGGGGCCACTGAAGCTTTCTTT
many | TRBJ1-1 | - | TRBV4-2 | CASSQGGNTNTEAFF | TGTGCCAGCAGCCAAGGTGGCAATACGAACACTGAAGCTTTCTTT
- | TRBJ1-1 | - | TRBV2 | CASSSIGGLNTEAFF | TGTGCCAGCAGTTCGATCGGGGGCTTGAACACTGAAGCTTTCTTT
- | TRBJ2-6 | - | TRBV7-9 | CASTTVTSGANVLTF | TGTGCCAGCACCACGGTGACCTCTGGGGCCAACGTCCTGACTTTC
- | TRBJ2-1 | - | TRBV11-3 | CASSHFQSYNEQFF | TGTGCCAGCAGCCATTTTCAGTCCTACAATGAGCAGTTCTTC
- | TRBJ2-1 | - | TRBV18 | CASSPPTGTYNEQFF | TGTGCCAGCTCACCACCTACGGGTACCTACAATGAGCAGTTCTTC
- | TRBJ2-7 | TRBD2 | TRBV25-1 | CASSEYLSGRAEQYF | TGTGCCAGCAGTGAATATTTAAGCGGGAGGGCCGAGCAGTACTTC
- | TRBJ1-1 | TRBD1 | TRBV7-3 | CASSSGQGLVLNTEAFF | TGTGCCAGCAGCTCCGGACAGGGACTAGTCCTGAACACTGAAGCTTTCTTT
- | TRBJ2-7 | - | TRBV27 | CASSLTPHYEQYF | TGTGCCAGCAGTTTAACCCCACACTACGAGCAGTACTTC
- | TRBJ2-7 | - | TRBV12-3/TRBV12-4 | CASSWFEGNEQYF | TGTGCCAGCAGTTGGTTTGAAGGGAACGAGCAGTACTTC